These 3 T cell receptor beta chains originate from one sample sequenced in a study of CD8 T cells in Susac syndrome. After extraction with the RNeasy kit, 0.5 to 1 ug of the RNA was reverse transcribed using random hexamers. TCRdb used MiXCR to reprocess the immunoSEQ multiplex PCR reads, holding one entry per CDR3 protein. The sample lists approximately 120,000 distinct CDR3 sequences, about 95% seen once, with 0.065% to 0.1% in the top ten. The sample taken for sequencing was CD4+ T cells from PBMCs. These receptors originate from a human donor in good health.

The chain is built from TRBV14 and TRBJ1-4; no reliable D call. Germline V gene sequence: CDR1 SGHDN, CDR2 FVKESK. This CDR3 contains 16 residues. Trimming removed 4 bases at V and 5 bases at J, with 17 bases between. The CDR3: CASSPHLTPGNEKLFF. DNA for the CDR3: TGTGCCAGCAGCCCCCACTTGACACCGGGAAATGAAAAACTGTTTTTT.

V and J are TRBV12-3 or TRBV12-4 and TRBJ2-7; TRBD2 agrees at 8 bases. V lost 5 bases and J lost 3; bases outside the gene matches: 6. The CDR3 sequence is 14 residues long. DNA of the CDR3: TGTGCCAGCAGTCTTACTAGCGGCTTCTACGAGCAGTACTTC. Protein product: CASSLTSGFYEQYF.

The chain employs TRBV29-1 and TRBJ2-5; D is unclear. The V gene's germline CDR1 is SQVTM and CDR2 ANQGSEA. V lost 7 bases and J lost 4, with 16 bases in between. The CDR3 is made up of 13 amino acids. CDR3 region: CSGRPVDSETQYF. CDR3 in DNA: TGCAGCGGCCGGCCCGTTGATTCAGAGACCCAGTACTTC. Looking up the rest from reference TRBV29-1 and TRBJ2-5 gives the full variable domain: SAVISQKPSRDICQRGTSLTIQCQVDSQVTMMFWYRQQPGQSLTLIATANQGSEATYESGFVIDKFPISRPNLTFSTLTVSNMSPEDSSIYLCSGRPVDSETQYFGPGTRLLVL.